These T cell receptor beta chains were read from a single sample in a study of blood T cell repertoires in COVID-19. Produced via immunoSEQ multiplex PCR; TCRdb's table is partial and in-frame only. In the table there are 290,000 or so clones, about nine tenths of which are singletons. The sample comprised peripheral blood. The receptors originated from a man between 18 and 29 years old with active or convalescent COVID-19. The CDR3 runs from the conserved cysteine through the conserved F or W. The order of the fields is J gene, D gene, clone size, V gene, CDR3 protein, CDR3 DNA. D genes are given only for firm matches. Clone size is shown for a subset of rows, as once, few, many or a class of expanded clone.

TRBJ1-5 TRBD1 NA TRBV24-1 CATSDGRGPGNQPQHF TGTGCCACCAGTGATGGTAGGGGGCCGGGAAATCAGCCCCAGCATTTT
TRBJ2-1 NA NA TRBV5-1 CASSLGLQGYNEQFF TGCGCCAGCAGCTTAGGGTTGCAGGGCTACAATGAGCAGTTCTTC
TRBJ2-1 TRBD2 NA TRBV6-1 CASSGTSGSGSSYNEQFF TGTGCCAGCAGTGGGACTAGCGGGAGTGGGAGCTCCTACAATGAGCAGTTCTTC
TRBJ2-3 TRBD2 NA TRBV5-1 CASSLFHPTSGPDTQYF TGCGCCAGCAGCTTGTTTCACCCGACTAGCGGTCCAGATACGCAGTATTTT
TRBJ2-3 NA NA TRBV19 CASSSQGGSTDTQYF TGTGCCAGTAGTTCTCAGGGGGGAAGCACAGATACGCAGTATTTT
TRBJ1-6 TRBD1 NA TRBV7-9 CASTTGTVNSPLHF TGTGCCAGCACCACTGGGACAGTCAATTCACCCCTCCACTTT
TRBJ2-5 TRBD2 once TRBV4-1 CASSLRLAGDQETQYF TGCGCCAGCAGCCTACGACTAGCGGGGGACCAAGAGACCCAGTACTTC
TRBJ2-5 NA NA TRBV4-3 CASSPREGLETQYF TGCGCCAGCAGCCCACGTGAGGGATTAGAGACCCAGTACTTC
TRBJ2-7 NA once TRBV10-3 CATIGENPTEQYF TGTGCCACTATCGGGGAGAATCCTACGGAGCAGTACTTC
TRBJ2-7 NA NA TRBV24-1 CATSDSQIHYEQYF TGTGCCACCAGTGATTCCCAGATCCATTACGAGCAGTACTTC
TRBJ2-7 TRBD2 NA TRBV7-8 CASSPLGGVGYF TGTGCCAGCAGCCCCCTTGGGGGGGTGGGGTACTTC
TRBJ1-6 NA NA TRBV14 CASSQAQGSSPLHF TGTGCCAGCAGCCAAGCGCAGGGCAGTTCACCCCTCCACTTT
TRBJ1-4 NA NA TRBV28 CASSFGGGWEKLFF TGTGCCAGCAGCTTCGGGGGAGGGTGGGAAAAACTGTTTTTT
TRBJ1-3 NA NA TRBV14 CASSRVSGNTIYF TGTGCCAGCAGCCGAGTTTCTGGAAACACCATATATTTT
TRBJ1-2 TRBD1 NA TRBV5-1 CASSLVVQGASGYTF TGCGCCAGCAGCTTGGTCGTACAGGGGGCTAGTGGCTACACCTTC
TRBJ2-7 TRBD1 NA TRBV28 CASSLGQGVPYEQYF TGTGCCAGCAGTCTGGGACAGGGGGTCCCCTACGAGCAGTACTTC
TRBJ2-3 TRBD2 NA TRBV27 CASSMGLGRGTDTQYF TGTGCCAGCAGTATGGGACTAGGTCGGGGCACAGATACGCAGTATTTT
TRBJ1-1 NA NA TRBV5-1 CASSPGRGGTFF TGCGCCAGCAGCCCCGGGAGGGGTGGAACTTTCTTT
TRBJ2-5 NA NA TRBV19 CASSRAGAPLRETQYF TGTGCCAGTAGTAGGGCGGGGGCACCACTGAGAGAGACCCAGTACTTC
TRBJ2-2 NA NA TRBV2 CASSEALSRGELFF TGTGCCAGCAGTGAAGCGCTTTCGAGGGGGGAGCTGTTTTTT
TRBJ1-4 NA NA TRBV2 CASSERQLNEKLFF TGTGCCAGCAGTGAGAGGCAGTTAAATGAAAAACTGTTTTTT
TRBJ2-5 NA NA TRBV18 CASSEYTGSRETQYF TGTGCCAGCTCGGAATATACAGGGTCTCGGGAGACCCAGTACTTC
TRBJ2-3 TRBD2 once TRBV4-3 CASSQGAGGPDTQYF TGCGCCAGCAGCCAAGGAGCGGGGGGACCAGATACGCAGTATTTT
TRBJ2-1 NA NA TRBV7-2 CASSPLRDEQFF TGTGCCAGCAGCCCCCTGAGGGATGAGCAGTTCTTC
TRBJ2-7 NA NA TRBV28 CASSSRRVSSYEQYF TGTGCCAGCAGTTCCCGACGGGTAAGCTCCTACGAGCAGTACTTC
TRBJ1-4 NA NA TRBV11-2 CASSFIEGGEKLFF TGTGCCAGCAGCTTCATCGAGGGCGGGGAAAAACTGTTTTTT
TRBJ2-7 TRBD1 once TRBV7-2 CASSLEGTGGSYEQYF TGTGCCAGCAGCTTAGAAGGTACAGGGGGCTCCTACGAGCAGTACTTC
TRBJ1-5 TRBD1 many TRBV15 CATSRVQGAEQPQHF TGTGCCACCAGCAGAGTACAGGGGGCTGAACAGCCCCAGCATTTT
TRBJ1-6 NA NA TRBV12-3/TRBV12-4 CASSLAGGSPLHF TGTGCCAGCAGTTTAGCGGGAGGTTCACCCCTCCACTTT
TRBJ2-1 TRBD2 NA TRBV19 CASSIEAGAEQFF TGTGCCAGTAGTATAGAAGCGGGGGCTGAGCAGTTCTTC
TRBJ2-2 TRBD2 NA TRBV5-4 CASSLGLAGNTGELFF TGTGCCAGCAGCTTGGGACTAGCGGGAAACACCGGGGAGCTGTTTTTT